Shown below are 25 T cell receptor beta chains from a single sample sequenced in a study of cytomegalovirus exposure and HLA in healthy donors. The PCR ran on 60 Vbeta and 13 Jbeta primers. Clones were read by immunoSEQ multiplex PCR, and TCRdb kept only the in-frame ones, dropping some. The data contain around 140,000 clones, about 79% of them singletons. Sequenced sample: PBMCs. The source of these receptors is a male donor in good health and CMV-seronegative.

This chain links TRBV7-9 with TRBJ2-7, with D unclear. The germline V and J ends were trimmed by 5 bases and 2 bases, with 4 bases remaining between them. The CDR3 runs 11 residues. Per the germline V gene, CDR1 is SEHNR and CDR2 is FQNEAQ (reference sequence). The CDR3 nucleotides read TGTGCCAGCAGCGAGACCTACGAGCAGTACTTC. It encodes CASSETYEQYF.

This clone was found once. The chain recombines TRBV10-1 with TRBJ2-4; 10 nucleotides match TRBD2. Germline lookup yields CDR1 WNHNN and CDR2 SYGVQD (reference sequence). The CDR3 spans 17 residues. V dropped 0 bases and J dropped 12; count of bases not matched to a gene: 14. The CDR3 region is CASSESTDGLAEKNQYF. DNA for the CDR3: TGCGCCAGCAGTGAGTCGACCGATGGACTAGCGGAAAAGAATCAGTACTTC.

The V gene is TRBV29-1, the J gene TRBJ2-5; 9 nucleotides match TRBD2. The V gene end was trimmed by 7 bases and the J gene end by 6 bases; junction bases not matched to a gene: 15. Germline CDR1 reads SQVTM; CDR2 reads ANQGSEA. CDR3 length: 15 amino acids. This CDR3 is CSGIPGLAAEKTQYF. CDR3 DNA: TGCAGCGGAATTCCGGGACTAGCTGCGGAAAAGACCCAGTACTTC.

This chain joins TRBV5-1 and TRBJ2-6; D is perhaps TRBD1 (5 bases). CDR3 length: 18 residues. Looked up from germline, CDR1 is SGHRS and CDR2 is YFSETQ. Trimming shortened V by 1 base and J by 0 bases, and 14 bases separated the two germline ends. CDR3 coding DNA: TGCGCCAGCAGCTTGACGACAGACGGACACTCTGGGGCCAACGTCCTGACTTTC. This translates into CASSLTTDGHSGANVLTF. The whole variable domain, remainder taken from reference TRBV5-1 and TRBJ2-6, is KAGVTQTPRYLIKTRGQQVTLSCSPISGHRSVSWYQQTPGQGLQFLFEYFSETQRNKGNFPGRFSGRQFSNSRSEMNVSTLELGDSALYLCASSLTTDGHSGANVLTFGAGSRLTVL.

The chain recombines TRBV7-9 with TRBJ1-3, with no clear D. CDR1 SEHNR and CDR2 FQNEAQ come from the germline V gene (reference sequence). The CDR3 is made up of 16 amino acids. V was shortened by 2 bases and J by 0 bases, with 11 bases between the two germline ends. Here the CDR3 reads CASSLTGFSSGNTIYF. Here the CDR3 DNA reads TGTGCCAGCAGCTTAACGGGGTTCAGCTCTGGAAACACCATATATTTT.

The chain couples TRBV27 to TRBJ2-5; TRBD1 matches at 8 bases. The J call may be faulty, since TRBJ2-7 better matches the DNA end. This CDR3 contains 13 residues. Germline loops: CDR1 MNHEY, CDR2 SMNVEV (reference sequence). The DNA of the CDR3 is TGTGCCAGCAGTCTTGGACAGGGACACGAGCAGTACTTC. Translating it yields CASSLGQGHEQYF.

A single count supports this clone. The chain recombines TRBV5-1 with TRBJ2-7; D perhaps matches TRBD2 (6 bases). This CDR3 spans 14 amino acids. Germline V gene sequence: CDR1 SGHRS, CDR2 YFSETQ. Trimming removed 4 bases at V and 2 bases at J, with 13 bases between. The DNA for the CDR3 is TGCGCCAGCAGCCCGGGGGACCAAGCCTACGAGCAGTACTTC. This gives the protein CASSPGDQAYEQYF. Variable domain in full (rest from reference TRBV5-1 and TRBJ2-7): KAGVTQTPRYLIKTRGQQVTLSCSPISGHRSVSWYQQTPGQGLQFLFEYFSETQRNKGNFPGRFSGRQFSNSRSEMNVSTLELGDSALYLCASSPGDQAYEQYFGPGTRLTVT.

This chain uses TRBV6-4 with TRBJ2-1; 10 nucleotides agree with TRBD2. With 5 bases clipped from V and 7 bases from J, the junction kept 2 bases outside the gene matches. This CDR3 has 13 residues. Germline V gives CDR1 MRHNA, CDR2 SNTAGT. The CDR3 coding sequence is TGTGCCAGCAGTCTAGCGGGAGAAAATGAGCAGTTCTTC. Its translation is CASSLAGENEQFF.

J is TRBJ2-2 and V is TRBV5-8; TRBD2 aligns across 11 bases. Unmatched junction bases numbered 6, after V lost 2 bases and J lost 0 bases. Germline V gene data show CDR1 as SGHTS and CDR2 as YDEGEE. This CDR3 is 18 amino acids long. The DNA of the CDR3 is TGTGCCAGCAGCTTTGGTTGGGGACTAGCGGCGAACACCGGGGAGCTGTTTTTT. This translates into CASSFGWGLAANTGELFF.

The chain employs TRBV11-3 and TRBJ2-5, with TRBD1 identical over 8 bases. The ends lost 5 bases at V and 5 bases at J; junction bases unmatched: 4. The germline V gene has CDR1 SGHNT and CDR2 YENEEA. CDR3 length: 13 residues. The CDR3 protein is CASSLRGRETQYF. In DNA, the CDR3 is TGTGCCAGCAGCCTCAGGGGGCGGGAGACCCAGTACTTC.

Only one count was recorded for this clone. The CDR3 protein is CASRTIRESGSYEQYF. The CDR3 nucleotides read TGTGCCAGCAGAACCATCCGGGAGAGTGGGTCCTACGAGCAGTACTTC. J is TRBJ2-7 and V is TRBV11-2; D is perhaps TRBD2 (6 bases). This CDR3 spans 16 amino acids. The V gene lost 6 bases and the J gene lost 1 base, with 19 bases spanning the gap. The germline CDR1 and CDR2 sequences are SGHAT and FQNNGV.

The chain links TRBV2 to TRBJ2-7; D ambiguous. V was cut by 7 bases and J by 4 bases, with 17 bases left in between. CDR1 SNHLY and CDR2 FYNNEI come from the germline V gene. The CDR3 is 14 amino acids. CDR3: CASINPNNRYEQYF. The CDR3 DNA reads TGTGCCAGCATAAATCCCAACAACCGATACGAGCAGTACTTC.

This clone turned up a few times. This chain uses TRBV19 with TRBJ2-7; 12 nucleotides agree with TRBD2. Losses at the gene ends were 3 bases for V and 3 bases for J; bases not matched to a gene: 0. Germline V gene lookup returns CDR1 LNHDA and CDR2 SQIVND (reference sequence). The CDR3 totals 14 residues. The CDR3 reads CASSMTSGSYEQYF. CDR3 sequence (DNA): TGTGCCAGTAGTATGACTAGCGGGAGCTACGAGCAGTACTTC. Full variable domain (missing parts from reference TRBV19 and TRBJ2-7): DGGITQSPKYLFRKEGQNVTLSCEQNLNHDAMYWYRQDPGQGLRLIYYSQIVNDFQKGDIAEGYSVSREKKESFPLTVTSAQKNPTAFYLCASSMTSGSYEQYFGPGTRLTVT.

CDR3 residues: CASSLGQRTDTQYF. The CDR3 bases are TGTGCCAGCAGCCTGGGACAGCGCACAGATACGCAGTATTTT. The chain couples TRBV14 to TRBJ2-3; the match to TRBD1 covers 7 bases. Losses at the gene ends were 4 bases for V and 1 base for J; bases not matched to a gene: 2. There are 14 residues in the CDR3. Germline values: CDR1 SGHDN, CDR2 FVKESK.

This clone was counted a few times. This chain links TRBV9 with TRBJ2-2, with TRBD2 as a possible D gene (6 bases). Germline lookup yields CDR1 SGDLS and CDR2 YYNGEE. The CDR3 length is 12 residues. The V gene lost 5 bases and the J gene lost 6 bases, with 8 bases spanning the gap. The CDR3 protein is CASRGGPGELFF. The CDR3 DNA reads as TGTGCCAGCAGGGGGGGTCCCGGGGAGCTGTTTTTT.

This chain joins TRBV7-3 and TRBJ1-2; possible D gene TRBD1, 5 bases. V was cut by 5 bases and J by 7 bases, with 14 bases left in between. CDR3 length: 13 amino acids. Germline V CDR1 and CDR2: SGHTA, FQGTGA. CDR3 amino acids: CASSPSWGLGYTF. CDR3 coding DNA: TGTGCCAGCAGCCCCTCCTGGGGCCTTGGCTACACCTTC.

J is TRBJ1-2 and V is TRBV10-3; D uncertain. V was trimmed by 5 bases and J by 3 bases, leaving 16 bases between them. Germline-derived CDR1 and CDR2 are ENHRY and SYGVKD. CDR3 size: 15 residues. DNA of the CDR3: TGTGCCATCAGTTATAGGCAACCCGGGGACTATGGCTACACCTTC. It encodes CAISYRQPGDYGYTF.

The genes are TRBV5-1 and TRBJ2-5; a possible D gene is TRBD2 (5 bases). The CDR3 consists of 11 residues. Trimming removed 3 bases at V and 5 bases at J, with 5 bases between. The germline V gene encodes CDR1 SGHRS and CDR2 YFSETQ. The CDR3 DNA reads TGCGCCAGCAGCTGGGAGGAGACCCAGTACTTC. Translating gives CASSWEETQYF.

The genes are TRBV4-2 and TRBJ1-1, with D perhaps matching TRBD1 (5 bases). V shed 1 base and J shed 1 base, with 10 bases lying between them. Per the germline V gene, CDR1 is LGHNA and CDR2 is YNFKEQ. This CDR3 region has 15 residues. CDR3: CASSQAGGRNTEAFF. For the CDR3, the DNA is TGTGCCAGCAGCCAAGCGGGGGGTCGGAACACTGAAGCTTTCTTT.

CDR3 sequence: CASSRRLAPREEQYEQFF. The CDR3 bases are TGTGCCAGCAGCCGCCGACTAGCGCCCCGGGAGGAGCAATATGAGCAGTTCTTC. The rearrangement uses TRBV4-2 and TRBJ2-1; 8 positions match TRBD2. This CDR3 comprises 18 residues. Unmatched junction bases numbered 19, after V lost 4 bases and J lost 8 bases. The germline V gene encodes CDR1 LGHNA and CDR2 YNFKEQ.

In the case of this clone: Mismatch with germline at one junction end may stem from a read error. Other DNA sequences within the sample encode an identical CDR3. The chain joins TRBV5-1 to TRBJ2-7; perhaps TRBD1 as D (5 bases). Germline V gene lookup returns CDR1 SGHRS and CDR2 YFSETQ. This CDR3 has 13 amino acids. CDR3 region: CASSLEQDYEQYF. The CDR3 DNA sequence: TGCGCCAGTAGCTTGGAACAGGACTACGAGCAGTACTTC.

The chain links TRBV28 to TRBJ2-7; D unresolved. In germline, CDR1 is MDHEN, CDR2 SYDVKM. The length of the CDR3 is 14 residues. Trimming left V 3 bases short and J 2 bases short, with 11 bases between. The CDR3 spells CASSFTPTTYEQYF. In DNA, the CDR3 is TGTGCCAGCAGTTTTACGCCTACTACCTACGAGCAGTACTTC. The full variable domain, in which reference TRBV28 and TRBJ2-7 provide the parts outside the CDR3, is DVKVTQSSRYLVKRTGEKVFLECVQDMDHENMFWYRQDPGLGLRLIYFSYDVKMKEKGDIPEGYSVSREKKERFSLILESASTNQTSMYLCASSFTPTTYEQYFGPGTRLTVT.

The CDR3 region has the DNA TGTGCCAGCTCACCAGCTAGCGGGGCTGAGTACGAGCAGTACTTC. Protein sequence: CASSPASGAEYEQYF. This rearrangement joins TRBV18 to TRBJ2-7, with 9 bases fitting TRBD2. Germline trimming cut 2 bases from V and 4 bases from J; bases unmatched to any gene: 6. This CDR3 is 15 amino acids long. The germline V gene has CDR1 KGHSH and CDR2 LQKENI.

The chain recombines TRBV2 with TRBJ2-1; D is perhaps TRBD2 (6 bases). This CDR3 is built from 13 residues. The V and J ends lost 3 bases and 12 bases respectively, with 15 bases between them. Germline values: CDR1 SNHLY, CDR2 FYNNEI. CDR3 sequence (DNA): TGTGCCAGCAGTGATAATGTAGCGGAGTGGCAGTTCTTC. Its translation: CASSDNVAEWQFF.

This chain uses TRBV11-3 with TRBJ2-1, with D unclear. Trimming shortened V by 5 bases and J by 7 bases, and 9 bases separated the two germline ends. The CDR3 spans 12 residues. Germline V CDR1 and CDR2: SGHNT, YENEEA. The CDR3 region is CASSREWNEQFF. In nucleotides, the CDR3 is TGTGCCAGCAGCCGAGAGTGGAATGAGCAGTTCTTC.